This T cell receptor (beta chain) emerged from a study of blood T cell repertoires in COVID-19. Study context: Material from acute and convalescent COVID-19 was sourced from the United States, Italy and Spain. Sample material is recorded as cDNA or gDNA derived from T cells, B-cell-depleted T cells, or PBMCs.

Methods used by the authors: Amplifying reference gene primers gave estimates of nucleated cell counts. TCRdb's table, derived via immunoSEQ multiplex PCR, lists solely in-frame clones and lacks some. V, J and clone size were drawn from that table, and D and trimming were deduced from the DNA. This table holds about 240,000 clones, around 85% found once. The V gene's germline CDR1 is SNHLY and CDR2 FYNNEI. The CDR3 length is 12 residues. V gave up 5 bases and J gave up 3 bases, with 7 bases separating them. Sequences were obtained from peripheral blood. The chain employs TRBV2 and TRBJ1-2, with D possibly matching TRBD1 (5 bases). The receptor comes from a woman over 75 with acute or convalescent COVID-19. CDR3 bases: TGTGCCAGCAGTCCGACAGACTATGGCTACACCTTC. Translation gives CASSPTDYGYTF.